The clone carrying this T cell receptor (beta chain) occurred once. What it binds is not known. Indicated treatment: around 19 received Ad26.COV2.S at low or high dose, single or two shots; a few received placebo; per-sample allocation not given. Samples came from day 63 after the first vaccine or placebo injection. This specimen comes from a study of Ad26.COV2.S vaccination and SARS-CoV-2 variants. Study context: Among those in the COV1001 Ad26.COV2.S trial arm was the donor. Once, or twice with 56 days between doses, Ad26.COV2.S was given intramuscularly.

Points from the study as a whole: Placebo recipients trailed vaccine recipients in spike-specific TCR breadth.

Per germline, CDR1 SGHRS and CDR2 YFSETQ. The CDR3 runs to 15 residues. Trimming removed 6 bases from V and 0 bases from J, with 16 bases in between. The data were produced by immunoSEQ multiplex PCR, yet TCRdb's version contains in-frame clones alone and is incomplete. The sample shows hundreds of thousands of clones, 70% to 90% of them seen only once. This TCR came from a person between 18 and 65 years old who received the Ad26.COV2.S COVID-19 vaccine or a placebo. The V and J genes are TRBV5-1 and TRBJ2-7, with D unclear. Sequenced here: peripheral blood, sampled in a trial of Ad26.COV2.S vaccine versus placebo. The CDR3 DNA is TGCGCCAGCACCCCAGTAGGCGGAAGCTCCTACGAGCAGTACTTC. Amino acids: CASTPVGGSSYEQYF.